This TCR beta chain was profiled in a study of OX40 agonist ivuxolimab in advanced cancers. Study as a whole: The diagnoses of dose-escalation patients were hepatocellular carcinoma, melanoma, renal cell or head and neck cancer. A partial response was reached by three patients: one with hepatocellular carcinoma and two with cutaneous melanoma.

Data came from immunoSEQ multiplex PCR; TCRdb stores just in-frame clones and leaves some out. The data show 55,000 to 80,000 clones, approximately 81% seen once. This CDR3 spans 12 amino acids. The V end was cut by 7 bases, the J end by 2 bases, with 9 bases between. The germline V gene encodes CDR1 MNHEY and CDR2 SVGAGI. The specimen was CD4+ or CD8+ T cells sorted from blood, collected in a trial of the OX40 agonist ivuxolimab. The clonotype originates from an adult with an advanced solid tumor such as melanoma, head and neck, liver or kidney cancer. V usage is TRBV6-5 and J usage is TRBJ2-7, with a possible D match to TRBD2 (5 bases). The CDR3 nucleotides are TGTGCCAGCACTTGGGGAGCCTACGAGCAGTACTTC. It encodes CASTWGAYEQYF.